The clone carrying this T cell receptor beta chain was counted ten times or more. The data are from a study of T cells in Graves' hyperthyroidism and ophthalmopathy. Study overall: Peripheral blood was obtained at initial diagnosis, preceding any treatment.

The V segment lost 0 bases and the J segment 7 bases; nucleotides outside the gene matches: 1. This CDR3 is 14 amino acids long. CDR1 and CDR2 (germline): SGHNT, YYREEE (reference sequence). Across 18 months, stable Graves' hyperthyroidism was marked by no progression to ophthalmopathy. Researchers took RNA transcripts and amplified the TCR beta CDR3 regions from them. HTBI primers drove first-round RT-PCR of the TCR CDR3. TCRdb ran MiXCR on the multiplex PCR reads and lists one entry per CDR3 protein. The sample yields under 700,000 distinct CDR3 sequences, approximately 15% seen once. The chain combines TRBV5-4 with TRBJ1-6; 7 bases are a match to TRBD1. The source material was blood. The receptor comes from a woman aged 18-35 years with Graves' hyperthyroidism. The CDR3 spells CASSLDRGNSPLHF. The CDR3 DNA is TGTGCCAGCAGCTTGGACAGGGGAAATTCACCCCTCCACTTT.